This is a list of T cell receptor beta chains from one sample in a study of cytomegalovirus exposure and HLA in healthy donors. Using immunoSEQ multiplex PCR, the repertoire was profiled, and TCRdb retains in-frame clones only, with some absent. The data contain about 190,000 clones, about four fifths of them seen just once; the ten biggest clones take up roughly 3.6%. Material for sequencing was PBMCs. Every receptor here comes from a middle-aged man in good health and CMV-seropositive. Each CDR3 is given with its conserved first and last residue. A D gene is named only where the DNA matches it firmly. For some rows the clone size is stated as once, few or many, or as a class when expanded; others skip it.

clone_size	j_call	v_call	d_call	cdr3_aa	cdr3_nt
few	TRBJ1-5	TRBV6-1	TRBD1	CASSEPDRGINQPQHF	TGTGCCAGCAGTGAACCGGACAGGGGGATCAATCAGCCCCAGCATTTT
.	TRBJ2-3	TRBV5-6	TRBD1	CASSLDRGLGVWDTQYF	TGTGCCAGCAGCTTGGACAGGGGGCTAGGTGTGTGGGATACGCAGTATTTT
few	TRBJ1-4	TRBV25-1	.	CASSVRGAGDEKLFF	TGTGCCAGCAGTGTGCGTGGGGCTGGGGATGAAAAACTGTTTTTT
once	TRBJ2-3	TRBV6-1	TRBD1	CASSETGALYDFHTDTQYF	TGTGCCAGCAGTGAGACAGGGGCGTTATACGATTTCCACACAGATACGCAGTATTTT
.	TRBJ1-5	TRBV4-1	.	CASSQEEGSRNQPQHF	TGCGCCAGCAGCCAGGAGGAGGGCAGCCGCAATCAGCCCCAGCATTTT
few	TRBJ2-7	TRBV4-2	TRBD2	CASSQSEAGGIYEQYF	TGTGCCAGCAGCCAATCCGAAGCGGGGGGAATCTACGAGCAGTACTTC
.	TRBJ2-3	TRBV20-1	TRBD2	CSAGGIDTQYF	TGCAGCGCCGGGGGGATAGATACGCAGTATTTT
.	TRBJ1-1	TRBV6-5	.	CASSYEAGYEDTEASF	TGTGCCAGCAGTTACGAGGCCGGGTATGAGGACACTGAAGCTTCCTTT
.	TRBJ2-7	TRBV5-8	TRBD1	CASSLSTGASYEQYF	TGTGCCAGCAGCTTGTCAACAGGGGCCTCCTACGAGCAGTACTTC
few	TRBJ1-2	TRBV28	.	CASSPRSGRVNYGYTF	TGTGCCAGCAGTCCCCGGTCCGGCAGGGTAAACTATGGCTACACCTTC
.	TRBJ1-5	TRBV7-9	.	CASSLVSRGRTQPQHF	TGTGCCAGCAGCTTAGTGTCCAGGGGAAGGACACAGCCCCAGCATTTT
.	TRBJ2-6	TRBV28	.	CASSLSGSGANVLTF	TGTGCCAGCAGTTTATCGGGATCTGGGGCCAACGTCCTGACTTTC
.	TRBJ2-6	TRBV6-5	.	CASSLTGGANVLTF	TGTGCCAGCAGTCTAACGGGAGGGGCCAACGTCCTGACTTTC
few	TRBJ1-6	TRBV4-1	.	CASSQANSYNSPLHF	TGCGCCAGCAGCCAGGCCAACAGTTATAATTCACCCCTCCACTTT
.	TRBJ2-3	TRBV7-9	.	CASSLVGGISTDTQYF	TGTGCCAGCAGCTTAGTTGGGGGGATTAGCACAGATACGCAGTATTTT
.	TRBJ2-1	TRBV27	TRBD2	CASSPPPLASSDEQFF	TGTGCCAGCAGTCCGCCCCCACTAGCGTCCTCGGATGAGCAGTTCTTC
.	TRBJ2-6	TRBV5-5	.	CASSWAGSGANVLTF	TGTGCCAGCAGCTGGGCCGGTTCTGGGGCCAACGTCCTGACTTTC